The entry that follows covers one T cell receptor (beta chain) sequence. The data derive from a study of T-cell memory formation after mild COVID-19. As for the study in general: TCR clusters were mostly confined to one donor each.

The CDR3 contains 15 residues. Germline lookup yields CDR1 KGHSH and CDR2 LQKENI. V dropped 2 bases and J dropped 14; count of bases not matched to a gene: 11. TCRdb re-called the 5' RACE reads with MiXCR, one entry per CDR3 protein. Altogether hundreds of thousands of distinct CDR3 sequences are present, 24% being singletons, with the ten largest covering around 9%. This sequence was found in an adult woman who had mild COVID-19 (a few samples of this study predate the infection). Cell type and time point are not known. Material: PBMCs or a T cell subset sorted from them (not recorded which). The chain couples TRBV18 to TRBJ2-5; 13 bases line up with TRBD2. This CDR3 is CASSPGLAGAQVYYF. Written as DNA, the CDR3 is TGTGCCAGCTCACCAGGACTAGCGGGAGCCCAAGTCTACTACTTC.